Below, 7 T cell receptor beta chains from the same sample are listed, as sequenced in a study of blood T cells in healthy people across ages. Primers used in a second PCR of roughly 7 to 12 cycles were a sample-barcoded 5' primer and a J-beta primer mix. TCRdb reprocessed the 5' RACE reads with MiXCR, giving one entry per CDR3 protein. The profile covers about 1 million distinct CDR3 sequences, with 45% appearing a single time and approximately 17% taken by the ten largest. The sample comprised blood. These receptors all stem from a woman in her fifties or sixties in good health.

The CDR3 loop is CASRGRTSEGTGELFF. The CDR3 region has the DNA TGTGCCAGCAGGGGTAGGACTAGCGAGGGCACCGGGGAGCTGTTTTTT. The chain uses TRBV7-9 and TRBJ2-2; 9 bases are a match to TRBD2. The CDR3 sequence is 16 residues long. Germline V gives CDR1 SEHNR, CDR2 FQNEAQ (reference sequence). The junction had 9 bases not matched to a gene; V was cut back by 6 bases and J by 4 bases.

Only a few counts were recorded for this clonotype. The chain has TRBV28 and TRBJ2-1; no clear D. The CDR3 has 11 amino acids. Germline V gene data show CDR1 as MDHEN and CDR2 as SYDVKM. V dropped 9 bases and J dropped 8 bases, with 11 bases sitting between them. The CDR3: CASRSTDEQFF. The CDR3, as DNA: TGTGCCAGTCGGTCTACAGATGAGCAGTTCTTC.

This clonotype was recorded at least ten times. The CDR3 DNA reads TGCGCCAGCAGCTTGGAAATCGCTGGTAGGAGAAACATTCAGTACTTC. Amino acid sequence: CASSLEIAGRRNIQYF. The gene calls are TRBV5-1 and TRBJ2-4; D is uncertain. The CDR3 extends over 16 amino acids. Germline V lookup: CDR1 SGHRS, CDR2 YFSETQ. V lost 0 bases and J lost 6, with 16 bases in between.

The rearrangement uses TRBV7-9 and TRBJ2-5; D could derive from TRBD1 or TRBD2 (5 bases each). The CDR3 sequence is 16 residues long. The germline V gene encodes CDR1 SEHNR and CDR2 FQNEAQ (reference sequence). Trimming removed 1 base at V and 0 bases at J, with 12 bases between. CDR3 amino acids: CASSLGFRGYQETQYF. In DNA, the CDR3 is TGTGCCAGCAGCTTAGGCTTCCGGGGCTACCAAGAGACCCAGTACTTC.

The rearrangement uses TRBV4-1 and TRBJ2-7, with D maybe TRBD1 (6 bases). Germline CDR1 MGHRA, CDR2 YSYEKL. V was shortened by 4 bases and J by 3 bases, with 16 bases between the two germline ends. The CDR3 is 15 amino acids. CDR3 nucleotides: TGCGCCAGCAGCCGGACCGCGGACAGCTTCTACGAGCAGTACTTC. It is translated as CASSRTADSFYEQYF.

The genes are TRBV11-2 and TRBJ1-4; 7 positions match TRBD1. CDR1 and CDR2 (germline): SGHAT, FQNNGV. V lost 0 bases to trimming and J lost 8 bases; unmatched junction nucleotides: 3. This CDR3 is 14 amino acids long. The chain's CDR3 is CASSLEGTVEKLFF. As DNA, the CDR3 is TGTGCCAGCAGCTTAGAGGGGACAGTCGAAAAACTGTTTTTT.

The V call is TRBV6-5, the J call TRBJ1-2; 9 bases map to TRBD1. The CDR3 sequence is 12 residues long. The germline V gene has CDR1 MNHEY and CDR2 SVGAGI. V lost 10 bases and J lost 8; bases outside the gene matches: 8. In DNA, the CDR3 is TGTGCCATTCGGACAGGGGTTATAGGCTACACCTTC. Residues: CAIRTGVIGYTF.